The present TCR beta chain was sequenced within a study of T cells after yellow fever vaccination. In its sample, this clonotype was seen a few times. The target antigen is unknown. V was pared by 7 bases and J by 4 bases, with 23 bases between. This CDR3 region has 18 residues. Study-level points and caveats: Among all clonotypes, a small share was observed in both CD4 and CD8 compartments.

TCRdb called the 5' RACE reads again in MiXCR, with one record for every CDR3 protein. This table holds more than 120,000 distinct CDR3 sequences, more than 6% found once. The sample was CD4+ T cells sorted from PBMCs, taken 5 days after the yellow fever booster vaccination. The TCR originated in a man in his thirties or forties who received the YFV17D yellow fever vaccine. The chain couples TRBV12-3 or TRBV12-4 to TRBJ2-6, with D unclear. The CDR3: CASTRWVGPGLGANVLTF. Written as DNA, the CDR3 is TGTGCCAGCACTCGGTGGGTGGGCCCCGGCTTAGGGGCCAACGTCCTGACTTTC.